This T cell receptor beta chain was sequenced during a study of beta chain features in type 1 diabetes. Points from the study as a whole: Shortening of TCRB CDR3s, moderate but significant, appeared in all four CD4+ subsets of Type 1 diabetes patients.

Germline CDR1 and CDR2: SQVTM and ANQGSEA. This CDR3 has 16 amino acids. With 7 bases removed from V and 7 bases from J, the gap between germline ends came to 25 bases. This clone was counted only a few times. Antigen specificity is unknown. Of the isolated RNA, all was reverse transcribed, and so the sequenced material was expressed TCRB transcripts. Libraries were prepared by immunoSEQ multiplex PCR; TCRdb keeps only in-frame clonotypes and omits some of them. The sample has fewer than 350,000 clones, approximately 15% seen once. The sample was naive CD4+ T cells from blood. The genes are TRBV29-1 and TRBJ1-4; D is undetermined. The sequence came from a man younger than 30 with type 1 diabetes. CDR3: CSATYLNLSGGEKLFF. The CDR3 DNA reads as TGCAGCGCGACTTACCTCAATTTGAGTGGAGGTGAAAAACTGTTTTTT.